Sequencing of this T cell receptor beta chain was carried out in a study of blood T cell repertoires in COVID-19 (dated by TCRdb to 2020 to 2021). Describing the broader study: Samples covering the acute and convalescent phases of COVID-19 were provided by collaborators in the United States, Italy and Spain. The dataset comprised deeply sampled blood TCRbeta repertoires from subjects exposed to, actively infected with, or recovered from COVID-19. The material from the prospective study consisted of cDNA or gDNA derived from T cells, B-cell-depleted T cells, or PBMCs. Nearly every sample came with metadata listing a de-identified subject ID, COVID-19 status, age in years and sex. Where HLA class I and class II types were available, the types were taken from metadata supplied by the sample provider, not from assay-based typing. The repertoires were released in a freely available public database intended as a resource for research on the immune response to SARS-CoV-2. Samples came from the ongoing ImmuneRACE study (first 160 participants) plus 1,254 subjects from 6 global collaborators.

Participants in the prospective study were enrolled through a virtual design, were aged roughly 18 to 100 years, and lived in under 25 United States geographic areas. In the prospective study, cohorts were assigned on the basis of participant-reported clinical history obtained from a screening survey and a study questionnaire. Recovered participants in ImmuneRACE Cohort 3 were defined as having two consecutive negative NP/OP PCR tests, clearance from a healthcare professional, or resolution of symptoms. In the prospective study, mobile phlebotomists collected whole blood, serum and a nasopharyngeal or oropharyngeal swab from each participant. Participants in the prospective study had the option to provide additional blood draws and questionnaires over a roughly 2-month period. Prospective study blood samples were shipped either frozen or at room temperature before DNA extraction. CDR3 length: 15 amino acids, cysteine to phenylalanine. Only the CDR3 region is kept as DNA, spanning 45 bases read in frame from base 1. CDR1 MNHEY and CDR2 SVGAGI were looked up in the germline V gene. At the junction V is shortened by 1 base and J by 5 bases, with 9 bases in between.

The immunoSEQ Assay, a bias-controlled multiplex PCR, was used to amplify TCRbeta CDR3 regions from genomic DNA. From the authors' description of their analysis: Within the assay, amplification of reference gene primers was used to estimate how many nucleated cells each sample contained. To quantify the absolute abundance of each unique TCRbeta CDR3 rearrangement, sequence reads were collapsed and filtered. For each sample, productive Simpson clonality was calculated by taking the square root of Simpson's diversity index across productive rearrangements. TCRdb took over this immuneACCESS table, retaining in-frame rearrangements with V and J assigned. Such tables are incomplete; in checked studies, under half of the missing clones stem from an unresolved V gene, and the remainder is unexplained. V, J and clone size were drawn from that table, and D and trimming were deduced from the DNA. This sample comprises 150,000 to 170,000 clones, roughly 80% of them detected only once. Together, the top ten hold around 7.9% of the sample.

Notes on this clone: There is no known antigen for this receptor. Base qualities are not provided; no much larger clone lies one nucleotide away.

General conclusions and limits of the study: The quantity of clinical and demographic metadata differed by source and by participant and was supplied without curation.

The receptor was isolated from a man aged 45-65 years who had recovered from COVID-19. The V and J segments used are TRBV6-5 and TRBJ1-6; TRBD1 is a possible D gene, resting on 6 matching bases. Sample: PBMCs or T cells enriched from blood (not recorded which). The base sequence is TGTGCCAGCAGTTACTACAGGGAAGATAATTCACCCCTCCACTTT. Translation gives CASSYYREDNSPLHF.